These 3 T cell receptor gamma chains originate from one sample sequenced in a study of gamma-delta T cells after stem cell transplantation. TCRdb called clones anew from the RT-PCR reads with CATT. The sample contains some 1,800 gamma-chain clones, roughly 18% of which appear only once. The sample taken for sequencing was gamma-delta T cells. These receptor sequences come from a human donor. It is not recorded whose cells these are; they may come from a transplant donor.

This clone was seen a few times. The chain is built from TRGV4 and TRGJ1 or TRGJ2. This CDR3 contains 10 residues. V trimming: 5 bases; J trimming: 8 bases; junction bases outside the gene matches: 3. Germline loops: CDR1 EGSTGY, CDR2 YDSYTSSV. The CDR3 here is CATWGDKKLF. CDR3 nucleotide sequence: TGTGCCACCTGGGGGGATAAGAAACTCTTT.

This clone is large within its sample. The genes are TRGV9 and TRGJ1 or TRGJ2. Germline assignment: CDR1 GITISATS and CDR2 ISYDGTV (reference sequence). V lost 6 bases, J lost 4 bases, and 6 bases stayed unmatched. This CDR3 has 12 amino acids. The CDR3 protein is CALWLGYYKKLF. The CDR3 nucleotides are TGTGCCTTGTGGCTGGGGTATTATAAGAAACTCTTT.

In regard to this clone: One end of the junction is discordant with germline, which a read error may explain. This chain connects TRGV9 to TRGJ1 or TRGJ2. The CDR3 spans 15 residues. CDR1 and CDR2 (germline): GITISATS, ISYDGTV (reference sequence). The CDR3 DNA sequence: TGTGCCTTGTGGGAGGTGCAACCGCATTATTATGAGAAACTCTTT. Its protein is CALWEVQPHYYEKLF.